These 20 T cell receptor beta chains came from one sample sequenced in a study of T cells in lung cancer brain metastases. Sequenced by immunoSEQ multiplex PCR; TCRdb stores in-frame clones only, minus some. Of under 5,000 clones listed, about 85% were seen once; the top ten hold around 3.3%. Input material: tumor tissue from the primary lung tumor. The source of these receptors is a woman aged 45-59 years with non-small cell lung cancer.

The chain employs TRBV4-2 and TRBJ1-5, with 7 bases identical to TRBD1. The CDR3 loop spans 15 amino acids. Germline CDR1 reads LGHNA; CDR2 reads YNFKEQ. V was pared by 0 bases and J by 7 bases, with 6 bases of the junction left unmatched. The CDR3 loop reads CASSQEGRGYQPQHF. Written as DNA, the CDR3 is TGTGCCAGCAGCCAAGAGGGCAGGGGGTACCAGCCCCAGCATTTT.

V is TRBV11-3 and J is TRBJ2-1; weak D call: TRBD1 (5 bases). Trimming left V 0 bases short and J 4 bases short, with 10 bases between. This CDR3 comprises 15 residues. Germline loops: CDR1 SGHNT, CDR2 YENEEA. CDR3 in DNA: TGTGCCAGCAGCTTAGAGTTTCAGGGATACAATGAGCAGTTCTTC. This sequence encodes CASSLEFQGYNEQFF.

The gene calls are TRBV5-4 and TRBJ2-2, with D perhaps TRBD1 or TRBD2 (5 bases each). V shed 0 bases and J shed 6 bases, with 15 bases lying between them. The CDR3 is 16 residues long. Per the germline V gene, CDR1 is SGHNT and CDR2 is YYREEE (reference sequence). The CDR3 nucleotides are TGTGCCAGCAGCTTGGATCCGGGACCCTACTCCGGGGAGCTGTTTTTT. Its translation: CASSLDPGPYSGELFF.

A few counts support this clone. The chain has TRBV5-6 and TRBJ1-4; 8 bases line up with TRBD1. This CDR3 is built from 16 residues. The J segment lost 0 bases and the V segment lost 4 bases, leaving 5 bases of the junction unmatched. Germline values: CDR1 SGHDT, CDR2 YYEEEE. In nucleotides, the CDR3 is TGTGCCAGCAGCCGGGGACAGGCCTCAACTAATGAAAAACTGTTTTTT. Protein: CASSRGQASTNEKLFF.

The chain carries TRBV7-6 and TRBJ1-2; D call uncertain. The CDR3 spans 13 residues. Trimming removed 1 base at V and 8 bases at J, with 11 bases between. Germline-derived CDR1 and CDR2 are SGHVS and FNYEAQ. In nucleotides, the CDR3 is TGTGCCAGCAGCTTAGGCCAGAGGAAGGGCTACACCTTC. Translating it yields CASSLGQRKGYTF. The full variable domain, rest sourced from reference TRBV7-6 and TRBJ1-2, is GAGVSQSPRYKVTKRGQDVALRCDPISGHVSLYWYRQALGQGPEFLTYFNYEAQQDKSGLPNDRFSAERPEGSISTLTIQRTEQRDSAMYRCASSLGQRKGYTFGSGTRLTVV.

CDR3 in amino acids: CASSLAGTGTGELFF. CDR3 nucleotide sequence: TGCGCCAGCAGCTTGGCCGGGACCGGAACCGGGGAGCTGTTTTTT. This chain joins TRBV5-1 and TRBJ2-2; tentatively, D is TRBD1 or TRBD2 (5 bases each). V lost 0 bases, J lost 5 bases, and 11 bases lay in between. Germline V gene data show CDR1 as SGHRS and CDR2 as YFSETQ. The CDR3 has 15 amino acids.

V is TRBV6-6 and J is TRBJ1-3; the D is unclear. This CDR3 region has 14 residues. V lost 0 bases to trimming and J lost 4 bases, with 7 bases between them. Germline V gene sequence: CDR1 MNHNY, CDR2 SVGAGI (reference sequence). Here the CDR3 reads CASSYSTSGNTIYF. As DNA, the CDR3 is TGTGCCAGCAGTTACTCAACTAGCGGAAACACCATATATTTT.

This clone was observed a few times. The sample carries other DNA sequences with the same CDR3. V gene TRBV6-1 combines with J gene TRBJ2-3; 8 bases align to TRBD2. The germline V gene encodes CDR1 MNHNS and CDR2 SASEGT. V dropped 0 bases and J dropped 3; count of bases not matched to a gene: 5. This CDR3 contains 16 residues. CDR3 nucleotides: TGTGCCAGCAGTGAAGCAGTAATAGCGGGGACAGATACGCAGTATTTT. This gives the protein CASSEAVIAGTDTQYF.

This chain joins TRBV14 and TRBJ1-2; possibly TRBD1 for D (6 bases). The germline gives CDR1 SGHDN, CDR2 FVKESK. There are 13 residues in the CDR3. Deletions cut 1 base from V and 8 bases from J, with 11 bases between. Here the CDR3 DNA reads TGTGCCAGCAGCCAAGCAGGGGCGGTCGGCTACACCTTC. Protein: CASSQAGAVGYTF.

The genes are TRBV11-3 and TRBJ1-1, with D perhaps matching TRBD1 (5 bases). The germline V and J ends were trimmed by 6 bases and 2 bases, with 22 bases remaining between them. Germline V gene sequence: CDR1 SGHNT, CDR2 YENEEA. This CDR3 is built from 17 residues. The DNA for the CDR3 is TGTGCCAGCAGACCGAGTCAGGGAGTAGTGGTTAACACTGAAGCTTTCTTT. Encoded protein: CASRPSQGVVVNTEAFF.

V and J are TRBV28 and TRBJ1-5; no reliable D call. The germline V and J ends were trimmed by 4 bases and 4 bases, with 14 bases remaining between them. This CDR3 spans 15 amino acids. CDR1 and CDR2 (germline): MDHEN, SYDVKM. Here the CDR3 DNA reads TGTGCCAGCAGTTCCCTCGACGTGGGAAATCAGCCCCAGCATTTT. Amino acid sequence: CASSSLDVGNQPQHF. Complete variable domain (other parts from reference TRBV28 and TRBJ1-5): DVKVTQSSRYLVKRTGEKVFLECVQDMDHENMFWYRQDPGLGLRLIYFSYDVKMKEKGDIPEGYSVSREKKERFSLILESASTNQTSMYLCASSSLDVGNQPQHFGDGTRLSIL.

This sequence joins TRBV29-1 and TRBJ2-4, with 7 bases fitting TRBD1. From germline, CDR1 is SQVTM and CDR2 ANQGSEA. V was clipped by 4 bases and J by 0 bases; unmatched bases: 12. The CDR3 runs to 17 residues. CDR3 nucleotides: TGCAGCGTTGTGGGGACGGACAGGTTTTTAGCCAAAAACATTCAGTACTTC. Protein: CSVVGTDRFLAKNIQYF. Drawing the rest from reference TRBV29-1 and TRBJ2-4, the complete variable domain is SAVISQKPSRDICQRGTSLTIQCQVDSQVTMMFWYRQQPGQSLTLIATANQGSEATYESGFVIDKFPISRPNLTFSTLTVSNMSPEDSSIYLCSVVGTDRFLAKNIQYFGAGTRLSVL.

The chain has TRBV18 and TRBJ1-5, with D maybe TRBD1 (5 bases). Trimming shortened V by 6 bases and J by 1 base, and 13 bases separated the two germline ends. Germline V CDR1 and CDR2: KGHSH, LQKENI. The CDR3 contains 15 residues. In DNA, the CDR3 is TGTGCCAGCTCCGAGGGGTTTCAAAGCAATCAGCCCCAGCATTTT. Translated, it gives CASSEGFQSNQPQHF.

This sequence joins TRBV9 and TRBJ2-2, with 9 bases matching TRBD1. The CDR3 totals 16 residues. After removal of 3 bases from V and 3 bases from J, the junction contained 6 bases not matched to a gene. Germline V gene data show CDR1 as SGDLS and CDR2 as YYNGEE. DNA for the CDR3: TGTGCCAGCAGCGCGGGGACAGGGTGGTACACCGGGGAGCTGTTTTTT. Encoded protein: CASSAGTGWYTGELFF.

This clone has just one count. The chain recombines TRBV7-9 with TRBJ1-1, with D tentatively TRBD1 (6 bases). The CDR3 spans 13 residues. Deletions cut 4 bases from V and 4 bases from J, with 10 bases between. Germline V gives CDR1 SEHNR, CDR2 FQNEAQ (reference sequence). The CDR3 DNA is TGTGCCAGCAGCTATACAGGGAGCACTGAAGCTTTCTTT. This translates into CASSYTGSTEAFF.

V and J are TRBV9 and TRBJ1-3; tentative D call: TRBD1 (5 bases). The germline gives CDR1 SGDLS, CDR2 YYNGEE. The CDR3 runs 16 residues. Trimming pared 4 bases from V and 4 bases from J, leaving 18 bases between. The CDR3 here is CASSLKALGVGNTIYF. The CDR3 nucleotides read TGTGCCAGCAGCCTCAAGGCTTTAGGGGTCGGAAACACCATATATTTT. The full variable domain, with the rest looked up from reference TRBV9 and TRBJ1-3, is DSGVTQTPKHLITATGQRVTLRCSPRSGDLSVYWYQQSLDQGLQFLIQYYNGEERAKGNILERFSAQQFPDLHSELNLSSLELGDSALYFCASSLKALGVGNTIYFGEGSWLTVV.

The chain joins TRBV5-1 to TRBJ2-1; D call uncertain. CDR1 is SGHRS, CDR2 YFSETQ, per germline. The V gene lost 0 bases and the J gene lost 9 bases, with 10 bases spanning the gap. The CDR3 loop spans 13 amino acids. The DNA for the CDR3 is TGCGCCAGCAGCTTGGTGGTAGCTAGTGAGCAGTTCTTC. Its protein product is CASSLVVASEQFF.

Note on this clone: At one of its ends the junction is not consistent with the germline gene, which may arise from a read error. This chain joins TRBV7-6 and TRBJ1-1; tentative D call: TRBD1 (5 bases). Germline CDR1 and CDR2: SGHVS and FNYEAQ. This CDR3 has 14 residues. The CDR3 DNA sequence: TGTACCAGCAGCTTTAGGGGAGGGAACACTGAAGCTTTCTTT. Translation: CTSSFRGGNTEAFF. The whole variable domain, remainder taken from reference TRBV7-6 and TRBJ1-1, is GAGVSQSPRYKVTKRGQDVALRCDPISGHVSLYWYRQALGQGPEFLTYFNYEAQQDKSGLPNDRFSAERPEGSISTLTIQRTEQRDSAMYRCTSSFRGGNTEAFFGQGTRLTVV.

The chain has TRBV11-3 and TRBJ2-6; D call uncertain. Trimming removed 5 bases from V and 1 base from J, with 6 bases in between. CDR3 length equals 14 residues. CDR1 and CDR2 from the germline V gene are SGHNT and YENEEA. The CDR3 DNA follows: TGTGCCAGCAGCCTCCGGTCTGGGGCCAACGTCCTGACTTTC. Protein sequence: CASSLRSGANVLTF.

The chain has TRBV15 and TRBJ2-5; the match to TRBD2 covers 10 bases. CDR3 length: 15 residues. J was trimmed by 4 bases and V by 1 base; bases with no gene match: 3. Germline CDR1 reads LNHNV; CDR2 reads YYDKDF (reference sequence). The CDR3 region is CATSRVVAGGETQYF. The CDR3 DNA reads TGTGCCACCAGCAGAGTGGTAGCGGGAGGAGAGACCCAGTACTTC.